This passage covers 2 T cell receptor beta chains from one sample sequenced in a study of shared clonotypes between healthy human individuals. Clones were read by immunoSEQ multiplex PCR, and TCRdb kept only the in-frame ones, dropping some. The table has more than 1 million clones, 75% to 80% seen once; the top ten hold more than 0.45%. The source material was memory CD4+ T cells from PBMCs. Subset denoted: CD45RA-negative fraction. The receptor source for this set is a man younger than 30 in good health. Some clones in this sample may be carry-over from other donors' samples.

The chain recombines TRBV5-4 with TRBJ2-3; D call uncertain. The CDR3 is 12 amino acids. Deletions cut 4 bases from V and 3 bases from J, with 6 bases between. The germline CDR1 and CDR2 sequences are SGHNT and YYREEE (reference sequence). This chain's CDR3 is CASSTTTDTQYF. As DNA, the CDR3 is TGTGCCAGCAGCACGACAACAGATACGCAGTATTTT.

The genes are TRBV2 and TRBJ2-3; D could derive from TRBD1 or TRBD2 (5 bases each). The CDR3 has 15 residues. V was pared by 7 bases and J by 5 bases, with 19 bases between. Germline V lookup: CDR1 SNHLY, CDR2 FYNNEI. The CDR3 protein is CASTNKGAGRDTQYF. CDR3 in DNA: TGTGCCAGCACCAACAAAGGGGCAGGGAGAGATACGCAGTATTTT.